This section outlines one T cell receptor beta chain sequence together with its context. This clonotype was seen ten or more times. What antigen it recognizes has not been identified. The record has no base qualities; no much larger clone is one base away. The source of the sample is a study of T-cell reconstitution after alpha-beta-depleted transplantation in children (dated by TCRdb to 2016 to 2018). A note on the overall study: T-cell immune reconstitution after TCRalphabeta/CD19-depleted allogeneic hematopoietic cell transplantation in children was quantitatively tracked in the study by means of TCR repertoire profiling.

Preparation of the library involved PCR. The sequencer listed for this sample is Illumina HiSeq 2500. TCR libraries were prepared with molecular barcoding, using unique molecular identifiers to normalize TCRbeta repertoire quantification. Using fastp trimming at Q25 and MiXCR clonotype assembly, TCRdb reanalyzed the public sequencing data and kept in-frame beta chains. One record per CDR3 amino acid sequence lists the most common genes and DNA. This sample lists 83,000 or so distinct CDR3 sequences; roughly 8.8% were detected once. The ten most abundant clones make up roughly 7% of the sample. The germline V gene encodes CDR1 SGHRS and CDR2 YFSETQ. From V the trimming removes 0 bases and from J it removes 3 bases, while the gene matches leave 3 bases of the junction unaccounted for. From the cysteine through the phenylalanine, the CDR3 covers 16 amino acids. Just the 48-base CDR3 DNA is kept, in frame starting at base 1.

The sample here was PBMCs from the stem cell graft donor, taken from the stem cell graft. The sequence came from a human donor who donated a stem cell graft to a child with congenital amegakaryocytic thrombocytopenia. The sequence links TRBV5-1 to TRBJ2-1; 10 central bases correspond to TRBD2. The base sequence is TGCGCCAGCAGCTTGGAGGCTAGCGGGGGCTACAATGAGCAGTTCTTC. Its protein product is CASSLEASGGYNEQFF.